The text below deals with one TCR beta chain. The antigen it binds to is not known. Base qualities are missing; no much larger clone stands one base away. This sample is drawn from a study of blood T cell repertoires in COVID-19 (dated by TCRdb to about 2020). Turning to the overall study: Samples covering the acute and convalescent phases of COVID-19 were provided by collaborators in the United States, Italy and Spain. The repertoires were made available in a free public database intended to serve as a resource for research on the immune response to SARS-CoV-2. Samples were obtained from the ongoing ImmuneRACE study (first 160 participants) and from some 1,200 subjects provided by 6 global collaborators. Where available, HLA class I and class II types were taken from metadata supplied by the sample provider and were not determined by assay-based typing. The prospective study material was composed of cDNA or gDNA derived from T cells, B-cell-depleted T cells, or PBMCs. Deeply sampled blood TCRbeta repertoires from subjects exposed to, actively infected with, or recovered from COVID-19 were included in the dataset. Nearly every sample came with metadata listing a de-identified subject ID, COVID-19 status, age in years and sex. Study-wide conclusions, independent of this receptor: The amount of clinical and demographic metadata varied by source and participant and was provided uncurated.

Enrolling through a virtual design, the prospective study's participants ranged in age from roughly 18 to 100 years and lived across roughly 24 United States geographic areas. In the prospective study, cohorts were assigned on the basis of participant-reported clinical history obtained from a screening survey and a study questionnaire. Recovered participants in ImmuneRACE Cohort 3 were defined as having two consecutive negative NP/OP PCR tests, clearance from a healthcare professional, or resolution of symptoms. In the prospective study, mobile phlebotomists collected whole blood, serum and a nasopharyngeal or oropharyngeal swab from each participant. Additional blood draws and questionnaires over an approximately two-month period could optionally be provided by prospective study participants. Before DNA extraction, prospective study blood samples were shipped either frozen or at room temperature.

The germline V gene gives CDR1 as SQVTM and CDR2 as ANQGSEA. V lost 4 bases and J lost 5 bases, and the count of bases not matched to a germline gene is 1. The CDR3 measures 11 amino acids from cysteine to phenylalanine. CDR3 DNA is the only sequence kept; it has 33 bases, read in frame from the first base. The immunoSEQ Assay, a bias-controlled multiplex PCR, was used to amplify TCRbeta CDR3 regions from genomic DNA. The source study handled its data this way. Nucleated cell counts per sample were estimated from amplification of reference gene primers within the assay. To quantify the absolute abundance of each unique TCRbeta CDR3 rearrangement, sequence reads were collapsed and filtered. For each sample, productive Simpson clonality was calculated as the square root of Simpson's diversity index across productive rearrangements. TCRdb took over this immuneACCESS table, retaining in-frame rearrangements with V and J assigned. Such tables are incomplete; in checked studies, under half of the missing clones stem from an unresolved V gene, and the remainder is unexplained. V and J calls and clone size are those listed in that table; D and trimming were worked out from the DNA. This sample lists around 260,000 clones; 80% to 95% were detected once. Around 1.1% of the sample belongs to the ten largest clones.

Sequenced input: PBMCs or T cells enriched from blood (not recorded which). This clonotype originated in a woman between 25 and 40 years old who had recovered from COVID-19. This receptor chain uses TRBV29-1 and TRBJ2-5, with TRBD1 matching 7 junction bases. The CDR3 is CSVATGETQYF. The sequenced DNA is TGCAGCGTTGCGACAGGGGAGACCCAGTACTTC.